The clone carrying this T cell receptor (beta chain) was counted a single time. Antigen: not known. Sequencing was performed with immunoSEQ multiplex PCR; in TCRdb, only in-frame clones are kept and a portion is missing. The sample shows around 170,000 clones, more than 75% of them seen only once. The record originates from a study of cytomegalovirus exposure and HLA in healthy donors. General observations from the study: Accounts indicate the classifier identified cytomegalovirus status with strong specificity and sensitivity. Subsequent analysis found a tendency for first-cohort TCR clusters to co-occur within the 120 or so validation repertoires. TCR beta chains numbering more than 150 were designated cytomegalovirus-associated.

CDR3 size: 21 residues. J lost 0 bases, V lost 4 bases, and 15 bases had no gene match. Germline CDR1 LGHNA, CDR2 YNFKEQ. The donors were part of the approximately 120-subject validation cohort, which stood apart from the 666-subject first cohort. The chain links TRBV4-2 to TRBJ2-1; 13 positions agree with TRBD2. The sample comprised PBMCs. The TCR was taken from a man aged 18 to 29 in good health and CMV-seronegative. DNA for the CDR3: TGTGCCAGCAGCCCAACACCGCGGACTAGCGGGAGTTGGGGCTCCTACAATGAGCAGTTCTTC. This codes for CASSPTPRTSGSWGSYNEQFF.